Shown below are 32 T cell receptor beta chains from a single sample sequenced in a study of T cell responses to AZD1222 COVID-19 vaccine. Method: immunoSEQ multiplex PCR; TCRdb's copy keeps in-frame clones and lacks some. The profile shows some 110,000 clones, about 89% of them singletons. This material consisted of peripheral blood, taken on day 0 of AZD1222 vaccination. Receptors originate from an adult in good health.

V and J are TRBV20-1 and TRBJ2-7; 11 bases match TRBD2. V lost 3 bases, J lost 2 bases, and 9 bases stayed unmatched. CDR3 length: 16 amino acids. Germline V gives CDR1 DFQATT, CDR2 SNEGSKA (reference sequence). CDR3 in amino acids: CSASWSRLAGTYEQYF. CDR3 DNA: TGCAGTGCTAGTTGGTCCAGACTAGCGGGAACCTACGAGCAGTACTTC.

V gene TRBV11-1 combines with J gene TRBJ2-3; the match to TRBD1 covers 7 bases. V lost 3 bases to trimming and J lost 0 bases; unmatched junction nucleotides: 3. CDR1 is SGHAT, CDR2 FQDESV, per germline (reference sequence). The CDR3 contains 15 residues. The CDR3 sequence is CASSFEGGSTDTQYF. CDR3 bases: TGTGCCAGCAGCTTTGAAGGGGGCAGCACAGATACGCAGTATTTT.

CDR3: CATSSLLGPAGGYTF. The CDR3 bases are TGTGCCACCAGCAGTTTGCTAGGGCCGGCGGGTGGCTACACCTTC. V gene TRBV15 combines with J gene TRBJ1-2, with D unresolved. CDR1 LNHNV and CDR2 YYDKDF come from the germline V gene (reference sequence). This CDR3 is built from 15 residues. V was clipped by 3 bases and J by 7 bases, with 18 bases between them.

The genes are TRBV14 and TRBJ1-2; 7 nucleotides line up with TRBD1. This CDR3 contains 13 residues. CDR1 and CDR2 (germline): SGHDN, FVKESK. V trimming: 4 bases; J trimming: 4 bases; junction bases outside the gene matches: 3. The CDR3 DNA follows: TGTGCCAGCAGCCGGGGACAGTCCTATGGCTACACCTTC. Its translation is CASSRGQSYGYTF.

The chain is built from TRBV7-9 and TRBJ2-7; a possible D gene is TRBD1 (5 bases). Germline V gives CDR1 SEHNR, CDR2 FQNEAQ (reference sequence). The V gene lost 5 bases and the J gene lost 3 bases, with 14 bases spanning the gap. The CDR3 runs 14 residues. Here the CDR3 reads CASSKTDIYYEQYF. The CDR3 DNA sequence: TGTGCCAGCAGCAAGACGGACATTTACTACGAGCAGTACTTC.

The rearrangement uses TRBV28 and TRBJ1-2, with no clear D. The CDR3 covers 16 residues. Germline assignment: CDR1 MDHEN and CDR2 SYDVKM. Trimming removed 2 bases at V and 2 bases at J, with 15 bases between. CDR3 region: CASSLAGVGLNYGYTF. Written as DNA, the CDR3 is TGTGCCAGCAGTTTAGCTGGGGTCGGACTAAACTATGGCTACACCTTC.

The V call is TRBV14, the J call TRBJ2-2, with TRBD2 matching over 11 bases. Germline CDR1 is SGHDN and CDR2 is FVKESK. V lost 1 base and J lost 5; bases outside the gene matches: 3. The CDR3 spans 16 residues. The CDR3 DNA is TGTGCCAGCAGCCAAGTCGGGACTAGCGGTACCGGGGAGCTGTTTTTT. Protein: CASSQVGTSGTGELFF.

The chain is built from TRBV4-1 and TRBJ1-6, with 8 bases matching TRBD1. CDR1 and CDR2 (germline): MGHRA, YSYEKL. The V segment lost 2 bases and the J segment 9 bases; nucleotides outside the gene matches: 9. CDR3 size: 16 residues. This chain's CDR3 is CASSQFTDRGSSPLHF. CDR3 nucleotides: TGCGCCAGCAGCCAATTCACTGACAGGGGAAGTTCACCCCTCCACTTT.

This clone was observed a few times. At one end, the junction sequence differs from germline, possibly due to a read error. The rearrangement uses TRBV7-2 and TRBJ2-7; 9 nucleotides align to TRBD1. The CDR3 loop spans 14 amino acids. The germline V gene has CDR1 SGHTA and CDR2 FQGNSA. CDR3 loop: CASRTGTGLPSGSF. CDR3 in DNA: TGTGCCAGCAGAACCGGGACAGGGCTTCCGAGCGGTTCCTTC. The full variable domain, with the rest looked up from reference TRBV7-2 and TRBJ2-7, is GAGVSQSPSNKVTEKGKDVELRCDPISGHTALYWYRQSLGQGLEFLIYFQGNSAPDKSGLPSDRFSAERTGGSVSTLTIQRTQQEDSAVYLCASRTGTGLPSGSFGPGTRLTVT.

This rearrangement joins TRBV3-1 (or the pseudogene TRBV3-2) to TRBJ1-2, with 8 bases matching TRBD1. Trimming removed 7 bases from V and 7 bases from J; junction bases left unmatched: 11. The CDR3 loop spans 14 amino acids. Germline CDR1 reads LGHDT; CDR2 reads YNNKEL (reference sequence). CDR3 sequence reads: CASTQEDRDFGYTF. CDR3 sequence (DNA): TGTGCCAGCACCCAGGAGGACAGGGATTTTGGCTACACCTTC.

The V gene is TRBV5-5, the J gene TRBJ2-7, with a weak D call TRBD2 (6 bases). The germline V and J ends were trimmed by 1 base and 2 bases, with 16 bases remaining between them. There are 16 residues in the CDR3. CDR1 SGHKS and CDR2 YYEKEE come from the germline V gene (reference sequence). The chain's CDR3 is CASSLNTGGRAYEQYF. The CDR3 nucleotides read TGTGCCAGCAGCTTGAACACAGGAGGGCGGGCCTACGAGCAGTACTTC. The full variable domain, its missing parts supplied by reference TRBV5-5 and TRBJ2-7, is DAGVTQSPTHLIKTRGQQVTLRCSPISGHKSVSWYQQVLGQGPQFIFQYYEKEERGRGNFPDRFSARQFPNYSSELNVNALLLGDSALYLCASSLNTGGRAYEQYFGPGTRLTVT.

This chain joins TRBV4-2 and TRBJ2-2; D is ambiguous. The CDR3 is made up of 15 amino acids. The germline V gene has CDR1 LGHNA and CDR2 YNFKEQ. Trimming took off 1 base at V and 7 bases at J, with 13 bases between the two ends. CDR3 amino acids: CASSQAGGGFGELFF. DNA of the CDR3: TGTGCCAGCAGCCAAGCCGGCGGTGGGTTCGGGGAGCTGTTTTTT.

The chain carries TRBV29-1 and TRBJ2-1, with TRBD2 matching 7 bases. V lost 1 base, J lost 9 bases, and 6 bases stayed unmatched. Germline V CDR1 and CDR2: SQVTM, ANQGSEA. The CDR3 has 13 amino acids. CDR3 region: CSVEVQREGEQFF. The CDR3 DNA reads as TGCAGCGTTGAAGTCCAGCGGGAAGGTGAGCAGTTCTTC.

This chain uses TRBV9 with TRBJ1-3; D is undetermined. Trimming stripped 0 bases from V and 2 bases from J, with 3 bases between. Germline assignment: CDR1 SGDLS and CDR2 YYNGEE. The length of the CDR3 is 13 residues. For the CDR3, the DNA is TGTGCCAGCAGCGTAGGTCCTGGAAACACCATATATTTT. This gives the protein CASSVGPGNTIYF.

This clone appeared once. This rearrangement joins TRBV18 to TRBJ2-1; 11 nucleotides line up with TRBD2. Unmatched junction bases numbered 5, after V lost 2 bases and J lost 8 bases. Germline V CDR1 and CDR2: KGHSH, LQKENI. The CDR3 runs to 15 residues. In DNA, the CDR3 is TGTGCCAGCTCACCAAAGACTAGCGGGAACTATGAGCAGTTCTTC. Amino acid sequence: CASSPKTSGNYEQFF.

The CDR3 spells CASKGDGGGVLGYTF. CDR3 in DNA: TGTGCCAGTAAAGGGGACGGCGGAGGGGTTTTGGGCTACACCTTC. The rearrangement uses TRBV19 and TRBJ1-2; maybe TRBD1 (5 bases). The V end lost 7 bases, the J end lost 8 bases, and 23 bases lay between the germline ends. CDR1 and CDR2 from the germline V gene are LNHDA and SQIVND (reference sequence). CDR3 length equals 15 residues.

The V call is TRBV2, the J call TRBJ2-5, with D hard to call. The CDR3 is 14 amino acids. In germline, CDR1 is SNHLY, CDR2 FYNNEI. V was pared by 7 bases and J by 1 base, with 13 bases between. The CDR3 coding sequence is TGTGCCAGCACTCGGGCCAGTCTCCAAGAGACCCAGTACTTC. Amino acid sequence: CASTRASLQETQYF. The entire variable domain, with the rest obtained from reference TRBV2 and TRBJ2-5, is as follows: EPEVTQTPSHQVTQMGQEVILRCVPISNHLYFYWYRQILGQKVEFLVSFYNNEISEKSEIFDDQFSVERPDGSNFTLKIRSTKLEDSAMYFCASTRASLQETQYFGPGTRLLVL.

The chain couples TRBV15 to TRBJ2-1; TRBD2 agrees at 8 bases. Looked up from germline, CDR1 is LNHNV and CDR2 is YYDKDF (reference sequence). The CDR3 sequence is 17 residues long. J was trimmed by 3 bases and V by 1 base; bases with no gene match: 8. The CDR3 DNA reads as TGTGCCACCAGCAGAGCCTCCGGGACTAGAGTCTACAATGAGCAGTTCTTC. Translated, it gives CATSRASGTRVYNEQFF. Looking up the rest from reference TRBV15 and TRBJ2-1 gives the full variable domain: DAMVIQNPRYQVTQFGKPVTLSCSQTLNHNVMYWYQQKSSQAPKLLFHYYDKDFNNEADTPDNFQSRRPNTSFCFLDIRSPGLGDTAMYLCATSRASGTRVYNEQFFGPGTRLTVL.

Here the CDR3 reads CASSNQGAAFF. Written as DNA, the CDR3 is TGTGCCAGTAGTAATCAAGGGGCGGCTTTCTTT. The chain employs TRBV19 and TRBJ1-1; a possible D gene is TRBD1 (5 bases). Germline V gene lookup returns CDR1 LNHDA and CDR2 SQIVND (reference sequence). The V gene lost 4 bases and the J gene lost 11 bases, with 11 bases spanning the gap. This CDR3 region has 11 residues.

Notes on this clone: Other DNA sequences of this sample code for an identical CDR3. DNA of the CDR3: TGCGCCAGCAGCCAAGATTTTCCGGGTCCCTACGAGCAGTACTTC. Encoded protein: CASSQDFPGPYEQYF. This chain uses TRBV4-1 with TRBJ2-7, with D hard to call. This CDR3 contains 15 residues. Germline CDR1 reads MGHRA; CDR2 reads YSYEKL. Trimming took 0 bases from V and 2 from J, leaving 11 bases between them.

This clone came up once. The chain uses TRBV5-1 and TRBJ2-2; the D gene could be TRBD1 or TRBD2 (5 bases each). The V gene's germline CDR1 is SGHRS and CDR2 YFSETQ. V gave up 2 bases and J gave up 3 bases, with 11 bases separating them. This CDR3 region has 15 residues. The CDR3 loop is CASSFGGVDTGELFF. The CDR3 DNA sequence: TGCGCCAGCAGCTTTGGGGGAGTTGACACCGGGGAGCTGTTTTTT.

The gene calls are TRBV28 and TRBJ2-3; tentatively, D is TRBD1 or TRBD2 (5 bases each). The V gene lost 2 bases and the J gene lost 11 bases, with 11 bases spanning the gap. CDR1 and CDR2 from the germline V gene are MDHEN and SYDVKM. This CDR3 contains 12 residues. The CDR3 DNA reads TGTGCCAGCAGTTTAACCCAGGGAGTGCAGTATTTT. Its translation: CASSLTQGVQYF.

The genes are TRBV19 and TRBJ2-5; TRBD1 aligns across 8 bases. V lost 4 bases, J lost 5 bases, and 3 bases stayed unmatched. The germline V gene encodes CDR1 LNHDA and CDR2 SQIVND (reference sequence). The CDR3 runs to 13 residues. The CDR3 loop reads CASSTGGQETQYF. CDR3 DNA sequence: TGTGCCAGTAGTACAGGGGGCCAGGAGACCCAGTACTTC.

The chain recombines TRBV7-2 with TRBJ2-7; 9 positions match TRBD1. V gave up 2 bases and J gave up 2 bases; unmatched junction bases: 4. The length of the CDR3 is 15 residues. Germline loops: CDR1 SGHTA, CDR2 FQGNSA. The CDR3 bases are TGTGCCAGCAGCTTAACCTGGACAGGGGCCTACGAGCAGTACTTC. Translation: CASSLTWTGAYEQYF.

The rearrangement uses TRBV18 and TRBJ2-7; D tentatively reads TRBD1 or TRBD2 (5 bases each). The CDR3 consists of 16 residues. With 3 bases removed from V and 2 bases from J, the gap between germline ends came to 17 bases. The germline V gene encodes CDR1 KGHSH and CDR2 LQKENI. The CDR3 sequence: CASSPLQGPHPYEQYF. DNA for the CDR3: TGTGCCAGCTCACCGCTCCAGGGACCTCATCCCTACGAGCAGTACTTC.

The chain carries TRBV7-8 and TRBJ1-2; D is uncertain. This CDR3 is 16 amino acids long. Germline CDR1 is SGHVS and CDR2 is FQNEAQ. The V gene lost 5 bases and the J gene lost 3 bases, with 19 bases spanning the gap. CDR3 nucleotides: TGTGCCAGCAGCCGGGAAGGATCTGGGTCTGACTATGGCTACACCTTC. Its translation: CASSREGSGSDYGYTF.

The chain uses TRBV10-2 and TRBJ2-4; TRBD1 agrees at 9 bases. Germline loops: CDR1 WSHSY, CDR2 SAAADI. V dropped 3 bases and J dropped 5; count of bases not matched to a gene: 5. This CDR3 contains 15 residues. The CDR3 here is CASSEGQGRENIQYF. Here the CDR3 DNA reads TGCGCCAGCAGTGAAGGACAGGGGAGGGAAAACATTCAGTACTTC.

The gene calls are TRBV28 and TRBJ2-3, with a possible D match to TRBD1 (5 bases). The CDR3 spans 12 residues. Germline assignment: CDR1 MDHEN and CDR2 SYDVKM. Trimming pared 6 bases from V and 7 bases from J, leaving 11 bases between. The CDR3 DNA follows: TGTGCCAGCAGATCAGGGTTGAATACGCAGTATTTT. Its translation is CASRSGLNTQYF.

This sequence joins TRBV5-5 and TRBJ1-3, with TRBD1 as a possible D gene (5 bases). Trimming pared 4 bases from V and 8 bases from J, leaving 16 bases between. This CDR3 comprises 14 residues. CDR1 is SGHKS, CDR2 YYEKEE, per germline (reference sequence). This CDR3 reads CASSPTGLRDTIYF. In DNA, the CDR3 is TGTGCCAGCAGCCCCACAGGCCTCCGGGACACCATATATTTT.

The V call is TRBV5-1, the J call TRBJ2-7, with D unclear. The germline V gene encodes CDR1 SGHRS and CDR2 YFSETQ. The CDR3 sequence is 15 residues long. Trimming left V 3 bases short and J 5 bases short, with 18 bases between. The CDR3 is CASSSNTGQRDEQYF. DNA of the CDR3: TGCGCCAGCAGCTCGAATACCGGGCAACGGGACGAGCAGTACTTC.

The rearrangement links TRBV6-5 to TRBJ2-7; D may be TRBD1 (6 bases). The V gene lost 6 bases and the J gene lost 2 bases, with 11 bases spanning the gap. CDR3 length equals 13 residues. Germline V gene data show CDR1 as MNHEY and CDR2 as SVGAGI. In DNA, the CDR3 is TGTGCCAGCAGGGGGACACCGCCCTACGAGCAGTACTTC. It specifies CASRGTPPYEQYF.

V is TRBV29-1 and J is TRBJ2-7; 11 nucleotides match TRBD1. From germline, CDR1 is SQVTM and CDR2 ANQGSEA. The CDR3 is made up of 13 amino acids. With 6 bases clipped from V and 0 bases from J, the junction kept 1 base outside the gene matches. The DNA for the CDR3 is TGCAGCGTAGGGACAGGGGGCTCCTACGAGCAGTACTTC. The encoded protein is CSVGTGGSYEQYF.